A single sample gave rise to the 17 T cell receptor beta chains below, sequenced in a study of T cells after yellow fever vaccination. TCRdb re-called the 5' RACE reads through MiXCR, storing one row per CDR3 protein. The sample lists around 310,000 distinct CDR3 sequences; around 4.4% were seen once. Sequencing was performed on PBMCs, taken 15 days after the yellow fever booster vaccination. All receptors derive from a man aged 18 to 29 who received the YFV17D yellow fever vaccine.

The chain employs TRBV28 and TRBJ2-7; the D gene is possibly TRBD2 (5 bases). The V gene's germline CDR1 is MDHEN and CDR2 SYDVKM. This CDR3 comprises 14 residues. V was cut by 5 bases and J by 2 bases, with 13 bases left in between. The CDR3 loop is CASSTAWGAYEQYV. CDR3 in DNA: TGTGCCAGCAGTACCGCTTGGGGAGCCTACGAGCAGTACGTC.

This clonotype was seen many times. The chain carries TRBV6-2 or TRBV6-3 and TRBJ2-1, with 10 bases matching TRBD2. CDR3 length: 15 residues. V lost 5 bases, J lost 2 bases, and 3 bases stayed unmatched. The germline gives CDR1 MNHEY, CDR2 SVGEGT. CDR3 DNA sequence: TGTGCCAGCAGTGAAACTAGCGGGGCCTACAATGAGCAGTTCTTC. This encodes CASSETSGAYNEQFF.

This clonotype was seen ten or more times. Written as DNA, the CDR3 is TGTGCCAGCAGCGTACTAGCGGGGGGAGGAGAGACCCAGTACTTC. This encodes CASSVLAGGGETQYF. This chain links TRBV9 with TRBJ2-5; 11 bases match TRBD2. With V trimmed by 1 base and J by 4 bases, 3 bases remained unmatched. The CDR3 sequence is 15 residues long. Germline values: CDR1 SGDLS, CDR2 YYNGEE.

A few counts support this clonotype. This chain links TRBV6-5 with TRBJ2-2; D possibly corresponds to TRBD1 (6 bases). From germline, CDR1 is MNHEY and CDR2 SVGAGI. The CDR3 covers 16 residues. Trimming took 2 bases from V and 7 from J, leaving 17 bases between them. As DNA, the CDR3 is TGTGCCAGCAGTTACGCGACAGGAGACCGGGGCGGGGAGCTGTTTTTT. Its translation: CASSYATGDRGGELFF.

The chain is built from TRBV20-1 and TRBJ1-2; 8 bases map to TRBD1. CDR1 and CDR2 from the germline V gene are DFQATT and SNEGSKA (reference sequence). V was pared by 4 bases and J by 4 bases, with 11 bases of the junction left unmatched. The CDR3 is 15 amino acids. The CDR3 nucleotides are TGCAGTGCTACCTCAGAACAGGGGGAGGTCTATGGCTACACCTTC. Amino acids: CSATSEQGEVYGYTF.

CDR3 nucleotides: TGCAGTGCTAGAGATCTTGGGGAGCGCAATCAGCCCCAGCATTTT. This encodes CSARDLGERNQPQHF. The chain employs TRBV20-1 and TRBJ1-5; D gene uncertain. This CDR3 comprises 15 residues. Germline CDR1 DFQATT, CDR2 SNEGSKA (reference sequence). Trimming took 0 bases from V and 2 from J, leaving 11 bases between them.

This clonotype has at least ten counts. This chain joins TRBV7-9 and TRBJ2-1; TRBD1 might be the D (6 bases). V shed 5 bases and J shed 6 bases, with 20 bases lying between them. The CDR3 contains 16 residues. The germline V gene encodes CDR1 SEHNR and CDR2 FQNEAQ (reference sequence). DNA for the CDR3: TGTGCCAGCAGCCAGAGGACAGTCGCTCGAGGCAATGAGCAGTTCTTC. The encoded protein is CASSQRTVARGNEQFF.

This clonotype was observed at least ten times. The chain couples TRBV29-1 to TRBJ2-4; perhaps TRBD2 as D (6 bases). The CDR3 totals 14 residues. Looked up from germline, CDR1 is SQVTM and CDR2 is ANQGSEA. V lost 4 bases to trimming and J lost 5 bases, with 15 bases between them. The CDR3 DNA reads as TGCAGCGTTGTAGGCGGGGCTGGGGAAAACATTCAGTACTTC. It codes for CSVVGGAGENIQYF.

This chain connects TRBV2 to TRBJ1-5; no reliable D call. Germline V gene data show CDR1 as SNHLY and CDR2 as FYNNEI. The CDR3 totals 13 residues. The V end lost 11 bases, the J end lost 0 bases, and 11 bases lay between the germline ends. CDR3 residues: CAAGRFSNQPQHF. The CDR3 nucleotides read TGTGCCGCCGGACGGTTTAGCAATCAGCCCCAGCATTTT.

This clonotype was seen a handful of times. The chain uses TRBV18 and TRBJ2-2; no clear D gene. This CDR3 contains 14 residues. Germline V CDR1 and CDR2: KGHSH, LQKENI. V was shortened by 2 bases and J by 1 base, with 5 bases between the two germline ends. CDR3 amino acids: CASSPEENTGELFF. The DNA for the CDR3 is TGTGCCAGCTCACCAGAAGAGAACACCGGGGAGCTGTTTTTT.

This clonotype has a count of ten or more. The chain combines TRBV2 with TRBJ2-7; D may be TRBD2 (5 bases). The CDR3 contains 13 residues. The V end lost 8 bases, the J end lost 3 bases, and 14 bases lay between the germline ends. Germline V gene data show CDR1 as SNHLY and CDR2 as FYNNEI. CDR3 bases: TGTGCCAGCGGAGTAGGCCGGGACTACGAGCAGTACGTC. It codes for CASGVGRDYEQYV.

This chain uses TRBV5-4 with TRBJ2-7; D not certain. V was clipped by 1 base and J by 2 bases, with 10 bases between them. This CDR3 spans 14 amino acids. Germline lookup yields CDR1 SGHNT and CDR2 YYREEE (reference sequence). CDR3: CASSLLDGTYEQYF. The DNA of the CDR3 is TGTGCCAGCAGCTTGTTGGACGGTACCTACGAGCAGTACTTC.

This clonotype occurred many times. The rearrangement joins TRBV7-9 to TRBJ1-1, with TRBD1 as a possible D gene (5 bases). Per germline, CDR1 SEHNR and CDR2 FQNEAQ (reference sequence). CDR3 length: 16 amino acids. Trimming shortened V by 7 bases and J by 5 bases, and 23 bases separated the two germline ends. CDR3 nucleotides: TGTGCCAGCAACTTGGTGGGCAGGGACGGTAGAACTGAAGCTTTCTTT. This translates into CASNLVGRDGRTEAFF.

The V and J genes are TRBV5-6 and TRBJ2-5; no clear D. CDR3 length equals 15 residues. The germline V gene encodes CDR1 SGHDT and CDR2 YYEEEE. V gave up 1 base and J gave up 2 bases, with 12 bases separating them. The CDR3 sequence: CASSLPGQVQETQYF. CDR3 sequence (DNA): TGTGCCAGCAGCTTGCCCGGGCAGGTTCAAGAGACCCAGTACTTC.

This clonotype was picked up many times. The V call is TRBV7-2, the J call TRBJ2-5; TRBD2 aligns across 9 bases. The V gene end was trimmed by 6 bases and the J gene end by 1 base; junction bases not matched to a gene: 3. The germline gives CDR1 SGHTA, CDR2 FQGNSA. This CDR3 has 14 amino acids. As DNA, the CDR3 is TGTGCCAGCAGTCAAGCGGGGGGCCAAGAGACCCAGTACTTC. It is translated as CASSQAGGQETQYF.

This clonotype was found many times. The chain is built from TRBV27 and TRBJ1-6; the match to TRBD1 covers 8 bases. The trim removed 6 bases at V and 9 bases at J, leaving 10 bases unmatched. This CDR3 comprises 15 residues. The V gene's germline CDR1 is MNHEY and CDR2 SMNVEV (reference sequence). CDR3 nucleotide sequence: TGTGCCAGCAGAACGGGTGGGACAGGCGGTTCACCCCTCCACTTT. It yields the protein CASRTGGTGGSPLHF.

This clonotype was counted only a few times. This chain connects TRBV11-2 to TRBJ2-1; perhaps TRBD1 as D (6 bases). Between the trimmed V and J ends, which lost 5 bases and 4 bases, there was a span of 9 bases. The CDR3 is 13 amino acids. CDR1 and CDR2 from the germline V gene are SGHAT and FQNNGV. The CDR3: CASSNQGYNEQFF. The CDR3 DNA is TGTGCCAGCAGCAACCAGGGGTACAATGAGCAGTTCTTC.